Listed here are 32 T cell receptor beta chains from one sample, sequenced in a study of blood T cells in healthy people across ages. Next came a second PCR, run for roughly 6 to 11 cycles, which used a sample-barcoded 5' primer along with a J-beta primer mix. MiXCR, applied by TCRdb to the 5' RACE reads, yields one record per CDR3 protein. The sample holds 750,000 to 950,000 distinct CDR3 sequences, about 28% seen once. These same records also appear under a second study, on T cells of mothers and their children.

Sequencing was performed on blood. Source of these receptors: a woman aged 40-49 years in good health.

The rearrangement uses TRBV15 and TRBJ1-1; D is unresolved. Germline CDR1 and CDR2: LNHNV and YYDKDF (reference sequence). The V and J ends lost 1 base and 2 bases respectively, with 8 bases between them. The CDR3 is made up of 14 amino acids. CDR3 DNA sequence: TGTGCCACCAGCAGAGTTGAAGTAAACACTGAAGCTTTCTTT. As protein: CATSRVEVNTEAFF.

The table lists this clonotype with many counts. The gene calls are TRBV5-1 and TRBJ2-4; D might be TRBD1 (5 bases). In germline, CDR1 is SGHRS, CDR2 YFSETQ. This CDR3 has 14 amino acids. The V end lost 1 base, the J end lost 7 bases, and 12 bases lay between the germline ends. The CDR3 DNA sequence: TGCGCCAGCAGCTTGACAGCTGGGGCTAACATTCAGTACTTC. Translation gives CASSLTAGANIQYF.

This clonotype was counted ten times or more. The chain uses TRBV7-3 and TRBJ2-5; the D is unclear. V lost 1 base and J 2 bases, leaving 11 bases between the germline ends. CDR3 size: 15 residues. Per the germline V gene, CDR1 is SGHTA and CDR2 is FQGTGA. CDR3 DNA: TGTGCCAGCAGCTTAAAGCATGGGTTTCAAGAGACCCAGTACTTC. Translated: CASSLKHGFQETQYF.

This chain joins TRBV20-1 and TRBJ1-2; D gene unclear. This CDR3 is built from 14 residues. CDR1 and CDR2 (germline): DFQATT, SNEGSKA (reference sequence). V lost 0 bases and J 8 bases, leaving 16 bases between the germline ends. DNA for the CDR3: TGCAGTGCTAGAGATCATCGGCGGTCAAGCGGCTACACCTTC. Protein sequence: CSARDHRRSSGYTF.

For the CDR3, the DNA is TGCGCCAGCAGCCAGGTTCGGACAGGGATTGGTGAAAAACTGTTTTTT. This gives the protein CASSQVRTGIGEKLFF. The chain employs TRBV4-1 and TRBJ1-4, with 8 bases fitting TRBD1. V gave up 3 bases and J gave up 7 bases; unmatched junction bases: 10. Germline lookup yields CDR1 MGHRA and CDR2 YSYEKL. The CDR3 is 16 amino acids.

The table lists this clonotype with a few counts. A much larger clonotype is one base distant, so this may be a read error. V and J are TRBV5-1 and TRBJ2-4, with D uncertain. The CDR3 is 15 amino acids. Germline V gene lookup returns CDR1 SGHRS and CDR2 YFSETQ. V lost 4 bases, J lost 13 bases, and 24 bases lay in between. This CDR3 reads CASSPQASGYNEQYF. CDR3 bases: TGCGCCAGCAGCCCGCAGGCAAGTGGATACAATGAGCAGTACTTC. The full variable domain, in which reference TRBV5-1 and TRBJ2-4 provide the parts outside the CDR3, is KAGVTQTPRYLIKTRGQQVTLSCSPISGHRSVSWYQQTPGQGLQFLFEYFSETQRNKGNFPGRFSGRQFSNSRSEMNVSTLELGDSALYLCASSPQASGYNEQYFGAGTRLSVL.

The chain employs TRBV5-6 and TRBJ1-2, with D possibly TRBD1 on 5 matching bases. V lost 3 bases and J 7 bases, leaving 19 bases between the germline ends. CDR1 is SGHDT and CDR2 is YYEEEE in the germline V gene. This CDR3 is built from 15 residues. In nucleotides, the CDR3 is TGTGCCAGCAGCTCGGGACTCTTGATGGGAGGTGGCTACACCTTC. Translated, it gives CASSSGLLMGGGYTF.

This chain joins TRBV5-1 and TRBJ2-1; 10 bases fit TRBD2. The germline CDR1 and CDR2 sequences are SGHRS and YFSETQ. V lost 2 bases, J lost 3 bases, and 8 bases stayed unmatched. The CDR3 is made up of 17 amino acids. The CDR3 reads CASSFGRASGSYNEQFF. The CDR3 nucleotides read TGCGCCAGCAGCTTCGGGCGGGCTAGCGGGAGCTACAATGAGCAGTTCTTC.

The rearrangement uses TRBV3-1 and TRBJ2-6; maybe TRBD2 (5 bases). The V gene lost 7 bases and the J gene lost 4 bases, with 14 bases spanning the gap. CDR3 size: 15 residues. CDR1 and CDR2 from the germline V gene are LGHDT and YNNKEL (reference sequence). DNA of the CDR3: TGTGCCAGCAAAACGGGATTGGGGGGGGCCAACGTCCTGACTTTC. Its protein product is CASKTGLGGANVLTF.

The table lists this clonotype with many counts. The chain links TRBV5-1 to TRBJ2-7; 7 nucleotides align to TRBD2. Germline loops: CDR1 SGHRS, CDR2 YFSETQ. The V segment lost 2 bases and the J segment 0 bases; nucleotides outside the gene matches: 2. This CDR3 spans 14 amino acids. The CDR3 region has the DNA TGCGCCAGCAGCTTCCGGGACTACTCCTACGAGCAGTACTTC. This sequence encodes CASSFRDYSYEQYF. Drawing the rest from reference TRBV5-1 and TRBJ2-7, the complete variable domain is KAGVTQTPRYLIKTRGQQVTLSCSPISGHRSVSWYQQTPGQGLQFLFEYFSETQRNKGNFPGRFSGRQFSNSRSEMNVSTLELGDSALYLCASSFRDYSYEQYFGPGTRLTVT.

This chain connects TRBV7-2 to TRBJ2-7, with 11 bases aligning to TRBD2. Germline V lookup: CDR1 SGHTA, CDR2 FQGNSA. The V segment lost 1 base and the J segment 5 bases; nucleotides outside the gene matches: 4. This CDR3 is 15 amino acids long. The CDR3 sequence is CASSLVPSGGNEQYF. DNA of the CDR3: TGTGCCAGCAGCTTAGTACCTAGCGGGGGGAACGAGCAGTACTTC.

The rearrangement joins TRBV20-1 to TRBJ1-2; D perhaps matches TRBD1 (6 bases). Trimming took 0 bases from V and 5 from J, leaving 13 bases between them. CDR3 size: 14 residues. Germline V gene data show CDR1 as DFQATT and CDR2 as SNEGSKA (reference sequence). The CDR3 region has the DNA TGCAGTGCTAGAGATTACGACAGGCTATATGGCTACACCTTC. Translation: CSARDYDRLYGYTF.

The CDR3 DNA reads as TGTGCCAGCAGTGATAAACTGCCCGGTCGGGAGCAGTTCTTC. Amino acid sequence: CASSDKLPGREQFF. The genes are TRBV2 and TRBJ2-1; no firm D call. The ends were cut back, 3 bases at V and 10 bases at J, with 16 bases in the middle. The CDR3 spans 14 residues. Germline loops: CDR1 SNHLY, CDR2 FYNNEI. Drawing the rest from reference TRBV2 and TRBJ2-1, the complete variable domain is EPEVTQTPSHQVTQMGQEVILRCVPISNHLYFYWYRQILGQKVEFLVSFYNNEISEKSEIFDDQFSVERPDGSNFTLKIRSTKLEDSAMYFCASSDKLPGREQFFGPGTRLTVL.

Concerning this clonotype: The junction does not match germline at one end; this may be a read error. The V gene is TRBV5-1, the J gene TRBJ1-5, with TRBD1 identical over 7 bases. CDR1 and CDR2 from the germline V gene are SGHRS and YFSETQ. CDR3 size: 14 residues. CDR3 nucleotide sequence: TGCGCCTGCAGCTTAGGGGGCCAAAATCAGCCCCAGCATTTT. Encoded protein: CACSLGGQNQPQHF.

This clonotype came up once. The chain recombines TRBV29-1 with TRBJ1-4; D call uncertain. CDR1 is SQVTM, CDR2 ANQGSEA, per germline. CDR3 length: 13 amino acids. Trimming left V 7 bases short and J 0 bases short, with 9 bases between. The CDR3 sequence is CSGRSATNEKLFF. The CDR3 bases are TGCAGCGGACGGAGTGCAACTAATGAAAAACTGTTTTTT.

This clonotype was observed a handful of times. The chain joins TRBV25-1 to TRBJ1-1; D is perhaps TRBD1 (6 bases). CDR3 length: 15 residues. Per the germline V gene, CDR1 is MGHDK and CDR2 is SYGVNS. The V gene lost 4 bases and the J gene lost 2 bases, with 14 bases spanning the gap. The CDR3 sequence: CASSGPGGGNTEAFF. DNA for the CDR3: TGTGCCAGCAGTGGACCGGGAGGGGGTAACACTGAAGCTTTCTTT.

In its sample, this clonotype was seen once. This chain uses TRBV5-1 with TRBJ1-5; D call uncertain. Germline V gene sequence: CDR1 SGHRS, CDR2 YFSETQ. The germline V and J ends were trimmed by 0 bases and 4 bases, with 8 bases remaining between them. This CDR3 region has 14 residues. CDR3 residues: CASSLVEMNQPQHF. The CDR3 region has the DNA TGCGCCAGCAGCTTGGTAGAGATGAATCAGCCCCAGCATTTT.

This clonotype was recorded a few times. This may be a read error, as it is one base from a much larger clone. V gene TRBV30 combines with J gene TRBJ2-7; the D gene is possibly TRBD1 (5 bases). CDR1 is GTSNPN and CDR2 is SVGIG in the germline V gene (reference sequence). The CDR3 has 13 amino acids. The chain's CDR3 is CAWSPLDSNERYF. Written as DNA, the CDR3 is TGTGCCTGGAGTCCTCTCGACAGTAACGAGCGGTACTTC.

Turning to this clonotype: It may be a read error: a sequence one base away is much more abundant. The V and J genes are TRBV20-1 and TRBJ1-2; no firm D call. CDR1 and CDR2 from the germline V gene are DFQATT and SNEGSKA (reference sequence). CDR3 length equals 14 residues. The V gene lost 0 bases and the J gene lost 6 bases, with 14 bases spanning the gap. The CDR3 DNA reads as TGCAGTGCTAGAGAGGTTTCGGCGGCCAATGGCTACACCTTC. Its translation: CSAREVSAANGYTF.

This clonotype was counted between two and nine times. The chain combines TRBV5-1 with TRBJ1-1; D unclear. Germline V gene lookup returns CDR1 SGHRS and CDR2 YFSETQ. The ends were cut back, 4 bases at V and 4 bases at J, with 14 bases in the middle. CDR3 length: 14 residues. The chain's CDR3 is CASSKRTDGTEAFF. The DNA for the CDR3 is TGCGCCAGCAGCAAGCGGACGGATGGCACTGAAGCTTTCTTT. The whole variable domain, remainder taken from reference TRBV5-1 and TRBJ1-1, is KAGVTQTPRYLIKTRGQQVTLSCSPISGHRSVSWYQQTPGQGLQFLFEYFSETQRNKGNFPGRFSGRQFSNSRSEMNVSTLELGDSALYLCASSKRTDGTEAFFGQGTRLTVV.

This clonotype was observed a single time. This chain joins TRBV4-1 and TRBJ2-2; possible D gene TRBD1, 5 bases. The CDR3 contains 15 residues. Germline V gene sequence: CDR1 MGHRA, CDR2 YSYEKL. The V and J ends lost 1 base and 3 bases respectively, with 9 bases between them. The CDR3 here is CASSQGGADTGELFF. The CDR3 DNA reads TGCGCCAGCAGCCAAGGGGGCGCCGACACCGGGGAGCTGTTTTTT.

The chain employs TRBV29-1 and TRBJ2-5; 8 bases are shared with TRBD2. Germline CDR1 is SQVTM and CDR2 is ANQGSEA. This CDR3 spans 15 amino acids. V shed 7 bases and J 9 bases; nucleotides not matched to a gene: 19. CDR3: CSARGASGSPGAQYF. The CDR3 nucleotides are TGCAGCGCCCGAGGGGCTAGCGGGTCCCCCGGGGCCCAGTACTTC.

The J gene is TRBJ1-2, the V gene TRBV7-9, with no clear D. CDR3 length: 15 residues. Germline CDR1 reads SEHNR; CDR2 reads FQNEAQ (reference sequence). The V end lost 5 bases, the J end lost 2 bases, and 15 bases lay between the germline ends. The CDR3 loop is CASSPERAGNYGYTF. Here the CDR3 DNA reads TGTGCCAGCAGCCCAGAACGGGCAGGCAACTATGGCTACACCTTC.

This clonotype was observed at least ten times. The rearrangement joins TRBV30 to TRBJ2-1; no firm D call. The germline V and J ends were trimmed by 0 bases and 5 bases, with 8 bases remaining between them. The CDR3 sequence is 13 residues long. Germline loops: CDR1 GTSNPN, CDR2 SVGIG (reference sequence). This chain's CDR3 is CAWSVGGNNEQFF. The CDR3 DNA is TGTGCCTGGAGTGTCGGCGGAAACAATGAGCAGTTCTTC.

The chain uses TRBV20-1 and TRBJ1-6; D is perhaps TRBD1 (5 bases). V lost 2 bases and J lost 10, with 15 bases in between. Germline assignment: CDR1 DFQATT and CDR2 SNEGSKA (reference sequence). The CDR3 sequence is 14 residues long. The chain's CDR3 is CSARSGKGRSPLHF. The CDR3 DNA sequence: TGCAGTGCTAGATCGGGAAAGGGACGATCACCCCTCCACTTT.

This clonotype was seen only a few times. The V and J genes are TRBV3-1 and TRBJ2-1; TRBD2 might be the D (6 bases). This CDR3 contains 14 residues. Trimming stripped 4 bases from V and 8 bases from J, with 15 bases between. Germline V lookup: CDR1 LGHDT, CDR2 YNNKEL (reference sequence). The CDR3 coding sequence is TGTGCCAGCAGCCCCGGGACTTATTTATATGAGCAGTTCTTC. Translated: CASSPGTYLYEQFF.

CDR3 in amino acids: CAISESNRPYEQYF. The CDR3 bases are TGTGCCATCAGTGAGTCTAACAGGCCCTACGAGCAGTACTTC. The chain is built from TRBV10-3 and TRBJ2-7; a weak D match, TRBD1 (5 bases). V shed 0 bases and J shed 2 bases, with 8 bases lying between them. In germline, CDR1 is ENHRY, CDR2 SYGVKD. This CDR3 comprises 14 residues.

The table lists this clonotype with a few counts. V usage is TRBV20-1 and J usage is TRBJ2-7; TRBD1 aligns across 8 bases. Trimming took 1 base from V and 3 from J; bases not matched to a gene: 11. In germline, CDR1 is DFQATT, CDR2 SNEGSKA (reference sequence). CDR3 size: 16 residues. The CDR3 DNA reads as TGCAGTGCTAGAGCCGTAGAGGGACAGGCCGGCTACGAGCAGTACTTC. Translating it yields CSARAVEGQAGYEQYF.

The sample holds a few counts of this clonotype. V and J are TRBV3-1 and TRBJ2-4; TRBD1 or TRBD2 may be the D gene (6 bases each). Trimming shortened V by 1 base and J by 0 bases, and 10 bases separated the two germline ends. The CDR3 totals 16 residues. Germline lookup yields CDR1 LGHDT and CDR2 YNNKEL (reference sequence). CDR3 amino acids: CASSQGGGTAKNIQYF. CDR3 DNA: TGTGCCAGCAGCCAAGGAGGGGGGACAGCCAAAAACATTCAGTACTTC.

This rearrangement joins TRBV14 to TRBJ2-7; perhaps TRBD2 as D (6 bases). The CDR3 sequence is 15 residues long. The germline gives CDR1 SGHDN, CDR2 FVKESK. V was clipped by 0 bases and J by 2 bases, with 11 bases between them. The CDR3: CASSQDPGSPYEQYF. Here the CDR3 DNA reads TGTGCCAGCAGCCAAGATCCCGGGAGCCCCTACGAGCAGTACTTC.

This clonotype was detected ten times or more. This sequence joins TRBV12-3 or TRBV12-4 and TRBJ2-3, with 8 positions matching TRBD1. This CDR3 is 15 amino acids long. V was pared by 6 bases and J by 4 bases, with 9 bases of the junction left unmatched. CDR3 bases: TGTGCCAGCAGCGGACAGGGTGCGAACGCAGATACGCAGTATTTT. Translating it yields CASSGQGANADTQYF.

This clonotype was counted ten times or more. The chain has TRBV20-1 and TRBJ2-7; 9 bases fit TRBD1. The germline V gene encodes CDR1 DFQATT and CDR2 SNEGSKA (reference sequence). There are 13 residues in the CDR3. J gave up 7 bases and V 3 bases, and 7 bases lay outside the gene matches. CDR3 residues: CSASGTGYGEQYF. CDR3 DNA sequence: TGCAGTGCTAGCGGGACAGGGTATGGGGAGCAGTACTTC.